This entry describes one TCR beta chain. This entry comes from a study of blood T cell repertoires in COVID-19. Study at large: Samples representing acute and convalescent COVID-19 were sourced from the United States, Italy and Spain. Sources were T cells, B-cell-depleted T cells, or PBMCs; the material itself was cDNA or gDNA.

In germline, CDR1 is LGHNT, CDR2 FRNRAP. The CDR3 has 16 residues. The V end was cut by 1 base, the J end by 3 bases, with 15 bases between. Per the original methods: Cell counts per sample came from amplifying reference gene primers. TCRdb's table, derived via immunoSEQ multiplex PCR, lists solely in-frame clones and lacks some. V and J calls and clone size are those listed in that table; D and trimming were worked out from the DNA. The table shows 100,000 to 150,000 clones, with 70% to 80% occurring only once. This receptor was obtained from a human donor in a cohort sampled during active COVID-19. V is TRBV12-5 and J is TRBJ1-1; TRBD1 is a possible D gene (5 bases). The sample consisted of peripheral blood. CDR3 bases: TGTGCTAGTGGTTTGGCCGAGGGACTAAAGGACACTGAAGCTTTCTTT. Translation: CASGLAEGLKDTEAFF. Full variable domain (outside the CDR3, taken from reference TRBV12-5 and TRBJ1-1): DARVTQTPRHKVTEMGQEVTMRCQPILGHNTVFWYRQTMMQGLELLAYFRNRAPLDDSGMPKDRFSAEMPDATLATLKIQPSEPRDSAVYFCASGLAEGLKDTEAFFGQGTRLTVV.